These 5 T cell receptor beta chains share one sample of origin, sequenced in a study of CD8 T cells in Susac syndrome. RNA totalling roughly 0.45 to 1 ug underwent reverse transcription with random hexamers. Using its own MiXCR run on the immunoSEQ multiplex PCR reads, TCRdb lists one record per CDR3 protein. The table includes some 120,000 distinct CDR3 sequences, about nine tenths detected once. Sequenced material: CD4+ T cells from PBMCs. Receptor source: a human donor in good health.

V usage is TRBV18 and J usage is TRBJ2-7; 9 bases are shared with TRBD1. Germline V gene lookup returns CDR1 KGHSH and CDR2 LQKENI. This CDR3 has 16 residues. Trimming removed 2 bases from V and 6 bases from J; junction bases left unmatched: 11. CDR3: CASSPARTGASGEQYF. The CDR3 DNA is TGTGCCAGCTCACCAGCTAGGACAGGGGCGTCCGGCGAGCAGTACTTC.

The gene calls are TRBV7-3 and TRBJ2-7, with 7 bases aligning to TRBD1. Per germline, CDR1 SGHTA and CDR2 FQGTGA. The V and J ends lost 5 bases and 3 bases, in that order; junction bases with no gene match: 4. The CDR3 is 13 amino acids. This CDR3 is CASSVRDSYEQYF. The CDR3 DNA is TGTGCCAGCAGCGTACGGGACAGCTACGAGCAGTACTTC.

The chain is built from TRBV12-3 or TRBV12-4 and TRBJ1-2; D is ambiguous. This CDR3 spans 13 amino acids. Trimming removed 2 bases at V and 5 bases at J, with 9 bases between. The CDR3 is CASSLPPGYGYTF. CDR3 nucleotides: TGTGCCAGCAGTTTACCACCGGGATATGGCTACACCTTC.

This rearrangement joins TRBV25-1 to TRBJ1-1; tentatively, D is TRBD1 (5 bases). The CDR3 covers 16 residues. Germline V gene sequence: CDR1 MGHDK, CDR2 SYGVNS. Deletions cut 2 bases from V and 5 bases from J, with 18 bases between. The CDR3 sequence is CASSEGARGSKTEAFF. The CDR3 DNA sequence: TGTGCCAGCAGTGAAGGGGCGCGGGGATCTAAAACTGAAGCTTTCTTT.

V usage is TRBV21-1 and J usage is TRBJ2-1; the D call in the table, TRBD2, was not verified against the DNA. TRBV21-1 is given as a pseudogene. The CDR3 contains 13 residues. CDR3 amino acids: CASSTGLEDEQFF. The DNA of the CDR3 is TGTGCCAGCAGCACGGGACTAGAAGATGAGCAGTTCTTC.